Below, one T cell receptor (beta chain) is given with its context. Antigen unknown. The data were taken from a study of shared clonotypes between healthy human individuals. In the study overall: Aged between 18 and 49, the donors were a couple of women and three men.

Deep-level running was used for the assay. The authors distributed each subset's genomic DNA evenly over several immunoSEQ plates. Profiling relied on immunoSEQ multiplex PCR, and the TCRdb table lists in-frame clones only, not all of them. This repertoire shows hundreds of thousands of clones, 90% to 97% found once; its top ten account for 0.06%. Whole-study findings and limits: A small donor pool kept down the genetic and exposure-history diversity that was represented.

This CDR3 has 13 residues. V gave up 6 bases and J gave up 2 bases, with 11 bases separating them. Germline lookup yields CDR1 MNHEY and CDR2 SVGAGI. The sequence was obtained from a woman aged 25 to 39 in good health. Sequencing used naive CD4+ T cells sorted from blood. Subset reported: CD45RA+ positively selected. The chain has TRBV6-5 and TRBJ2-7; tentatively, D is TRBD1 (6 bases). The CDR3 region has the DNA TGTGCCAGCAGGGACAGAGGAACCTACGAGCAGTACTTC. It is translated as CASRDRGTYEQYF.